The 12 T cell receptor beta chains below were found in one sample sequenced in a study of control samples from healthy donors and cancer patients (TCRdb year 2020). The library was produced with the immunoSEQ multiplex PCR assay. TCRdb retrieved this table from immuneACCESS and kept in-frame rearrangements only. Not all clones are present; in checked studies, unresolved V genes account for under half, and no reason is known for the remainder. The sample profile shows approximately 130,000 clones; about 87% of them were found once. The leading ten clones occupy 12% of the sample. Sequenced sample: blood. The receptor source for this set is a man aged 25-45 years in good health.

The chain carries TRBV5-1 and TRBJ1-6; D perhaps matches TRBD1 (5 bases). CDR3 length: 16 amino acids. Trimming removed 0 bases at V and 4 bases at J, with 11 bases between. Germline lookup yields CDR1 SGHRS and CDR2 YFSETQ. CDR3 sequence reads: CASSLVGGEYNSPLHF. Here the CDR3 DNA reads TGCGCCAGCAGCTTGGTTGGGGGAGAATATAATTCACCCCTCCACTTT.

This rearrangement joins TRBV12-3 or TRBV12-4 to TRBJ2-5; TRBD2 matches at 7 bases. The trim removed 5 bases at V and 11 bases at J, leaving 8 bases unmatched. The CDR3 consists of 12 residues. The CDR3 protein is CASSTEPGLQYF. CDR3 sequence (DNA): TGTGCCAGCAGTACAGAACCGGGACTACAGTACTTC.

This clone was seen only once. This chain joins TRBV15 and TRBJ1-2, with D possibly matching TRBD1 (5 bases). Deletions cut 1 base from V and 7 bases from J, with 22 bases between. Germline CDR1 and CDR2: LNHNV and YYDKDF (reference sequence). The CDR3 is 17 residues long. The DNA for the CDR3 is TGTGCCACCAGCAGAGTTGGAATCAGGCAGGGCGGTGGTGGCTACACCTTC. Amino acids: CATSRVGIRQGGGGYTF. The entire variable domain, with the rest obtained from reference TRBV15 and TRBJ1-2, is as follows: DAMVIQNPRYQVTQFGKPVTLSCSQTLNHNVMYWYQQKSSQAPKLLFHYYDKDFNNEADTPDNFQSRRPNTSFCFLDIRSPGLGDTAMYLCATSRVGIRQGGGGYTFGSGTRLTVV.

This clone was observed a single time. The chain has TRBV6-5 and TRBJ1-1; D gene uncertain. The CDR3 has 12 amino acids. Germline CDR1 and CDR2: MNHEY and SVGAGI. Trimming pared 8 bases from V and 3 bases from J, leaving 10 bases between. The CDR3: CASEGRYTEAFF. CDR3 in DNA: TGTGCCAGCGAGGGCAGGTACACTGAAGCTTTCTTT.

This chain joins TRBV2 and TRBJ1-5; no definite D call. This CDR3 has 14 residues. The germline V gene has CDR1 SNHLY and CDR2 FYNNEI. The V end lost 4 bases, the J end lost 3 bases, and 10 bases lay between the germline ends. CDR3 amino acids: CASSGGGNNQPQHF. The CDR3 DNA reads TGTGCCAGCAGTGGAGGAGGGAACAATCAGCCCCAGCATTTT.

This clone occurred once. The gene calls are TRBV19 and TRBJ1-5; D possibly corresponds to TRBD1 (5 bases). The CDR3 contains 15 residues. Germline lookup yields CDR1 LNHDA and CDR2 SQIVND (reference sequence). The V gene lost 3 bases and the J gene lost 0 bases, with 9 bases spanning the gap. The CDR3 loop reads CASSMTVYSNQPQHF. The CDR3 nucleotides read TGTGCCAGTAGTATGACAGTCTATAGCAATCAGCCCCAGCATTTT.

The chain employs TRBV3-1 (or the pseudogene TRBV3-2) and TRBJ2-1, with D perhaps TRBD1 (6 bases). From germline, CDR1 is LGHDT and CDR2 YNNKEL (reference sequence). This CDR3 region has 13 residues. The V and J ends lost 4 bases and 4 bases respectively, with 8 bases between them. The CDR3 sequence: CASSPGQYNEQFF. DNA for the CDR3: TGTGCCAGCAGCCCCGGACAGTACAATGAGCAGTTCTTC.

The chain is built from TRBV28 and TRBJ1-2, with D unresolved. Germline lookup yields CDR1 MDHEN and CDR2 SYDVKM. Trimming took off 6 bases at V and 3 bases at J, with 23 bases between the two ends. This CDR3 is built from 17 residues. The DNA of the CDR3 is TGTGCCAGCAGGCCTGCGTCGAGGGCCGTTGTAGACTATGGCTACACCTTC. Its translation: CASRPASRAVVDYGYTF.

This chain connects TRBV3-1 (or the pseudogene TRBV3-2) to TRBJ2-2; the D gene is possibly TRBD1 (5 bases). CDR1 and CDR2 (germline): LGHDT, YNNKEL (reference sequence). The length of the CDR3 is 14 residues. Trimming pared 0 bases from V and 5 bases from J, leaving 7 bases between. This chain's CDR3 is CASSQEGRTGELFF. The CDR3, as DNA: TGTGCCAGCAGCCAAGAGGGGCGGACCGGGGAGCTGTTTTTT.

The chain couples TRBV6-5 to TRBJ1-5; D is possibly TRBD1 (6 bases). Germline-derived CDR1 and CDR2 are MNHEY and SVGAGI. V lost 6 bases, J lost 9 bases, and 15 bases lay in between. This CDR3 has 13 amino acids. The CDR3 coding sequence is TGTGCCAGCAGCTCACACGAGACAGGGCCCCAGCATTTT. Protein: CASSSHETGPQHF.

V is TRBV5-1 and J is TRBJ1-3; a possible D gene is TRBD1 (5 bases). This CDR3 comprises 13 residues. With 4 bases removed from V and 4 bases from J, the gap between germline ends came to 9 bases. Per the germline V gene, CDR1 is SGHRS and CDR2 is YFSETQ. This chain's CDR3 is CASSPGRGNTIYF. The CDR3 coding sequence is TGCGCCAGCAGCCCGGGACGAGGAAACACCATATATTTT.

CDR3 sequence (DNA): TGTGCCAGCAGCTTTAGCAATCAGCCCCAGCATTTT. Its translation is CASSFSNQPQHF. The chain employs TRBV7-9 and TRBJ1-5; no reliable D call. The CDR3 has 12 amino acids. Between the trimmed V and J ends, which lost 3 bases and 0 bases, there was a span of 0 bases. Germline CDR1 is SEHNR and CDR2 is FQNEAQ (reference sequence).